A single T cell receptor beta chain is shown here with its context. Its antigen remains unidentified. Per germline, CDR1 KGHSH and CDR2 LQKENI. This CDR3 is built from 15 residues. Trimming took off 0 bases at V and 2 bases at J, with 8 bases between the two ends. The entry originates in a study of long-term antiretroviral therapy in people with HIV. With survey level as its setting, the immunoSEQ assay was v3.0. What sequencing targeted per sample was about 35,000-55,000 T-cell genomes. The method was immunoSEQ multiplex PCR; TCRdb's version includes in-frame clones alone and lacks a portion of them. The repertoire includes around 30,000 clones, about three quarters of them detected once, and around a tenth sits in the top ten. In each sample, 1-10 million cryopreserved PBMC were present before DNA extraction. Study findings and constraints: Dominant in the repertoire at all time points were clones expanded before ART.

The rearrangement links TRBV18 to TRBJ2-4; D unclear. The sequence was obtained from a man aged 18 to 30 with HIV. The sequences come from unsorted PBMCs, collected 1.5 years before starting antiretroviral therapy. CDR3 sequence reads: CASSPPPVSKNIQYF. DNA of the CDR3: TGTGCCAGCTCACCACCGCCGGTGTCCAAAAACATTCAGTACTTC.